The clone carrying this T cell receptor beta chain came up once. Assay: immunoSEQ multiplex PCR; the TCRdb copy retains only in-frame clones and omits some. This sample has 44,000 or so clones, with 65% to 85% found just once. CDR1 is KGHSH, CDR2 LQKENI, per germline. V gave up 2 bases and J gave up 0 bases, with 10 bases separating them. The CDR3 consists of 15 residues. These data are taken from a study of blood T cell repertoires in COVID-19. The wider study: Acute-phase and convalescent COVID-19 samples originated in the United States, Italy and Spain.

The specimen sequenced was peripheral blood. The receptor's source is a man aged 45-60 years with active COVID-19. The chain uses TRBV18 and TRBJ1-1; D may be TRBD1 (6 bases). Written as DNA, the CDR3 is TGTGCCAGCTCACCATCAGGGGCCCTGAACACTGAAGCTTTCTTT. Translation: CASSPSGALNTEAFF.